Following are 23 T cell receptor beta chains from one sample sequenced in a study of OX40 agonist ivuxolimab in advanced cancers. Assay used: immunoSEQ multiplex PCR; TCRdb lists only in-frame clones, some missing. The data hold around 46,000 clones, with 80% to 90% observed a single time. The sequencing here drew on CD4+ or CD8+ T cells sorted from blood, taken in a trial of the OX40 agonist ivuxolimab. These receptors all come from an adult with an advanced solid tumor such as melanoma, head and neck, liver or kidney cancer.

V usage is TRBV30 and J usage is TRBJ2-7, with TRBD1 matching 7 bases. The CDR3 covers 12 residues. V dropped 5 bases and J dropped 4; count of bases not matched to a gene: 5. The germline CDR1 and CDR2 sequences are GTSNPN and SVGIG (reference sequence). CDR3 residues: CAWSGQPYEQYF. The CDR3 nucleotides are TGTGCCTGGTCGGGACAGCCTTACGAGCAGTACTTC.

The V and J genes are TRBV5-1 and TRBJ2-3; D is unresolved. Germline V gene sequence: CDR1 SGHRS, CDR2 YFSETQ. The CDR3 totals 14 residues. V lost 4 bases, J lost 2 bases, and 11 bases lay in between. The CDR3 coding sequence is TGCGCCAGCAGCCCCCGGGTCCTCACAGATACGCAGTATTTT. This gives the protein CASSPRVLTDTQYF.

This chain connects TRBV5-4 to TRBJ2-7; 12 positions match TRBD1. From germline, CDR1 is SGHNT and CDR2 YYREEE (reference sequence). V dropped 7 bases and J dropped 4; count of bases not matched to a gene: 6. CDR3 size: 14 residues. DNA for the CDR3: TGTGCCAGCGGACCGGGACAGGGGGCTTACGAGCAGTACTTC. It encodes CASGPGQGAYEQYF.

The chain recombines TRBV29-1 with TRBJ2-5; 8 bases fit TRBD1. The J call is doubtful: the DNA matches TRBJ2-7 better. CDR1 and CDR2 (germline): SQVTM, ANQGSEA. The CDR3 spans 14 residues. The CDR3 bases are TGCAGCGTTGTCGGACAGGGTAACCTCTACGAGCAGTACTTC. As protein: CSVVGQGNLYEQYF.

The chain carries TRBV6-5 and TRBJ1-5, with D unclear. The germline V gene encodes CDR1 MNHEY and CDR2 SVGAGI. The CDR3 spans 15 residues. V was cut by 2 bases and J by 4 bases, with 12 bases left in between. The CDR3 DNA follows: TGTGCCAGCAGTTACGAGAGGGAGGTGAATCAGCCCCAGCATTTT. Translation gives CASSYEREVNQPQHF.

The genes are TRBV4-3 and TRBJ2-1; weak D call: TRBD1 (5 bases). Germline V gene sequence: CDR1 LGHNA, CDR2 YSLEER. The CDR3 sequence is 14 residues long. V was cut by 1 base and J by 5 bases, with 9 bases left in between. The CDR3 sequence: CASSQGFRDNEQFF. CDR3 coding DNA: TGCGCCAGCAGCCAAGGTTTCAGGGACAATGAGCAGTTCTTC.

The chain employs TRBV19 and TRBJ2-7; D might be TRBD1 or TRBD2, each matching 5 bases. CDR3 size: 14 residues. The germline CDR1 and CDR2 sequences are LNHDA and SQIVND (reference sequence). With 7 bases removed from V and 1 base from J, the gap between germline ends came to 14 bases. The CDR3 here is CASKEVAGSYEQYF. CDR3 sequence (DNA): TGTGCCAGTAAGGAGGTGGCAGGGTCCTACGAGCAGTACTTC.

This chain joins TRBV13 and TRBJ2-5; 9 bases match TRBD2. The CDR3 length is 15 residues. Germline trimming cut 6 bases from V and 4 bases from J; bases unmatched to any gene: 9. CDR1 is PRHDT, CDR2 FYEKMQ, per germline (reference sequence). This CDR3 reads CASSSSGGPRETQYF. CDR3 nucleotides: TGTGCCAGCAGTTCAAGCGGGGGGCCCCGAGAGACCCAGTACTTC.

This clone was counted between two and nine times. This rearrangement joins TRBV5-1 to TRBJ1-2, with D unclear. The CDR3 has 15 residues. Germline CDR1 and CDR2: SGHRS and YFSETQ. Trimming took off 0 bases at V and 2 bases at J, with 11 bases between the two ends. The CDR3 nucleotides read TGCGCCAGCAGCTTGGTGGCAGGTACCAACTATGGCTACACCTTC. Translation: CASSLVAGTNYGYTF.

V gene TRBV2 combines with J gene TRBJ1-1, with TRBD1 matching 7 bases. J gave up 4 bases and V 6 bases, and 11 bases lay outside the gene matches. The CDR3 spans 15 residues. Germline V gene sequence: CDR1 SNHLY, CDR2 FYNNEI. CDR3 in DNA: TGTGCCAGCAGCCATCCCACAGGGGTTTTCACTGAAGCTTTCTTT. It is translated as CASSHPTGVFTEAFF.

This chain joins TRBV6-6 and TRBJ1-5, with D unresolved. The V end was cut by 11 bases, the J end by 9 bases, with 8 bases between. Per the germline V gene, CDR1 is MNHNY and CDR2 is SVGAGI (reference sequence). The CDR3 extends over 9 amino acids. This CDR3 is CAEGRPQHF. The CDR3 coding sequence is TGTGCCGAAGGGAGGCCCCAGCATTTT.

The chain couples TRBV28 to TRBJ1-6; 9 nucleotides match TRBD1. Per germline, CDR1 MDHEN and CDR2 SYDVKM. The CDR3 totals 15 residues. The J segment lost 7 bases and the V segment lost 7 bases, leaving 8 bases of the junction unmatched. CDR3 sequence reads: CASKLQGAGNSPLHF. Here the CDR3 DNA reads TGTGCCAGCAAACTACAGGGGGCTGGCAATTCACCCCTCCACTTT.

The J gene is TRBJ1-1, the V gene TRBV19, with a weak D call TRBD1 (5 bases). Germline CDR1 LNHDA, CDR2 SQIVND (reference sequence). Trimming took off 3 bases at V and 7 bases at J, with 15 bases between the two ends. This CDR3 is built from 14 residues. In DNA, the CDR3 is TGTGCCAGTAGTATGGGACCGGCGACAAATGAAGCTTTCTTT. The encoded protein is CASSMGPATNEAFF.

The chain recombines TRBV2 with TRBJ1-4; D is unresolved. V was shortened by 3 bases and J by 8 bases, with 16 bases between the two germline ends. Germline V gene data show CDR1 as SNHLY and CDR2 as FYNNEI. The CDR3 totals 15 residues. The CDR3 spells CASSDRNKRGEKLFF. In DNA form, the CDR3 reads TGTGCCAGCAGTGACAGGAACAAACGGGGAGAAAAACTGTTTTTT.

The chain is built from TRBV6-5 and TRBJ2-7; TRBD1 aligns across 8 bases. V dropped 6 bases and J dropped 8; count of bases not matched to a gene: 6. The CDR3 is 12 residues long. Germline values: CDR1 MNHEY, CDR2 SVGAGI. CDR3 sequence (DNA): TGTGCCAGCAGCCCGGACAGGGTGAAGCAGTACTTC. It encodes CASSPDRVKQYF.

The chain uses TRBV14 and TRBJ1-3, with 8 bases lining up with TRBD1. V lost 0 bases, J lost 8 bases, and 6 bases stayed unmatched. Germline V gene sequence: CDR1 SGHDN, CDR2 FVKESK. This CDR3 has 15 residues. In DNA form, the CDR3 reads TGTGCCAGCAGCCAAGATGTCCAGGGGGCAGACACCATATATTTT. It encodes CASSQDVQGADTIYF.

The chain's CDR3 is CASSLAPRALPNTEAFF. The CDR3 coding sequence is TGTGCCAGCAGCTTAGCGCCCAGGGCTCTACCAAACACTGAAGCTTTCTTT. The chain has TRBV7-6 and TRBJ1-1; TRBD1 is a possible D gene (5 bases). This CDR3 region has 17 residues. In germline, CDR1 is SGHVS, CDR2 FNYEAQ. Trimming took 0 bases from V and 2 from J, leaving 16 bases between them.

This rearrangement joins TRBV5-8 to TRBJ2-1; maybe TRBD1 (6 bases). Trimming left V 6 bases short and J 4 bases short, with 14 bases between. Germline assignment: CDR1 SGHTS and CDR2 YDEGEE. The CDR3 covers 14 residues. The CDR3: CASKRGQPYNEQFF. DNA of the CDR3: TGTGCCAGCAAAAGGGGACAACCGTACAATGAGCAGTTCTTC.

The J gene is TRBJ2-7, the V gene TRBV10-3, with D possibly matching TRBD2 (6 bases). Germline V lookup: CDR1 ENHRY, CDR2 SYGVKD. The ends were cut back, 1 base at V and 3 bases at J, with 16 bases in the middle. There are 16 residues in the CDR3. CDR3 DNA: TGTGCCATCAGTGAGTTTGGATCTATGGGGGGCTACGAGCAGTACTTC. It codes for CAISEFGSMGGYEQYF.

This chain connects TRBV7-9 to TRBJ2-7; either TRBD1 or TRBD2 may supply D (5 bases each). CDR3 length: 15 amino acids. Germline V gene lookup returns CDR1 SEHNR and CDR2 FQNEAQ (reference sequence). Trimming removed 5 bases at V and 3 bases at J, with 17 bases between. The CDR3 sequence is CASSPPVGALYEQYF. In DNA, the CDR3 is TGTGCCAGCAGCCCCCCGGTCGGGGCCCTCTACGAGCAGTACTTC.

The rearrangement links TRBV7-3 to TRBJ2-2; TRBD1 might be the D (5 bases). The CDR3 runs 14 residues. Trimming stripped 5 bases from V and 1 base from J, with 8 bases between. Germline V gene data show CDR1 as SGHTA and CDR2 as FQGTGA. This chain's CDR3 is CASSPTGNTGELFF. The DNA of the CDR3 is TGTGCCAGCAGCCCTACAGGGAACACCGGGGAGCTGTTTTTT.

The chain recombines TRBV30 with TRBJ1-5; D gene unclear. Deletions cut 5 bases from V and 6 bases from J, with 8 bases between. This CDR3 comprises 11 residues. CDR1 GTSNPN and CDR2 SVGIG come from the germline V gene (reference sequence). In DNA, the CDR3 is TGTGCCTGGGTTTGGCCTCAGCCCCAGCATTTT. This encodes CAWVWPQPQHF.

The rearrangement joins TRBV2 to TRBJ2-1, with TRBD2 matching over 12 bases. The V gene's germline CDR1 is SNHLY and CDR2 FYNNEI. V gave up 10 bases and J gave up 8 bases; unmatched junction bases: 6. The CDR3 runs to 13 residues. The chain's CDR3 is CATLAGGLYEQFF. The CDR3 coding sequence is TGTGCCACTCTAGCGGGAGGGCTCTATGAGCAGTTCTTC. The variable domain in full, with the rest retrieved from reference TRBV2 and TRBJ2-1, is EPEVTQTPSHQVTQMGQEVILRCVPISNHLYFYWYRQILGQKVEFLVSFYNNEISEKSEIFDDQFSVERPDGSNFTLKIRSTKLEDSAMYFCATLAGGLYEQFFGPGTRLTVL.